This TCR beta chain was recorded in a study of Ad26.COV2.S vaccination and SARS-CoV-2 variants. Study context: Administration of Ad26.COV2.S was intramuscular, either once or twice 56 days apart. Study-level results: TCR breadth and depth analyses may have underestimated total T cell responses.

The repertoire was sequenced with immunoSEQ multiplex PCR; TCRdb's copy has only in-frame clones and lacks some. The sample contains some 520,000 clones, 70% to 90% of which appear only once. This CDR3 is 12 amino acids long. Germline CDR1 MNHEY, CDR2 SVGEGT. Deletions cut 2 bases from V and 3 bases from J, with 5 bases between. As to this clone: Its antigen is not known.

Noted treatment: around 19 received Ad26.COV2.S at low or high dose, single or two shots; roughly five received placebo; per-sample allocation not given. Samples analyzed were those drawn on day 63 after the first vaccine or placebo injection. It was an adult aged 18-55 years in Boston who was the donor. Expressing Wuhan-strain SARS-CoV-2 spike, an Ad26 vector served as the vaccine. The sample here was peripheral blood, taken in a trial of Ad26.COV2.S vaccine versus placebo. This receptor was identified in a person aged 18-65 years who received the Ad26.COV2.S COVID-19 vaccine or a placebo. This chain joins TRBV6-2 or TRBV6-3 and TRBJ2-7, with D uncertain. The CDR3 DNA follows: TGTGCCAGCAGTTACGGTTACTACGAGCAGTACTTC. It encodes CASSYGYYEQYF.